This T cell receptor beta chain was recorded in a study of shared clonotypes between healthy human individuals (dated by TCRdb to 2019 to 2021). With respect to the entire study: The cohort included three men and two women between 18 and 49 years of age. For each donor, CD4 naive and CD4 memory were each given three plates, CD8 naive was given two plates, and CD8 memory was given one plate. The study deeply sequenced blood TCR repertoires of about 5 healthy adults to estimate repertoire size and the extent of clonotype sharing between individuals. Different laboratories and diverse techniques were used to prepare libraries and sequence TCR repertoires, to increase sequencing depth and limit assay-specific biases. Between about 0.9 and 8.9 billion PBMCs per donor were obtained by leukapheresis.

Trimming at the junction amounts to 2 bases on V and 9 bases on J, and the germline ends lie 14 bases apart. The CDR1 and CDR2 encoded by the germline V gene are MDHEN and SYDVKM. The CDR3 covers 14 residues, taking in both the cysteine and the phenylalanine. The retained sequence is limited to the CDR3, 42 bases, with the frame set at the first base. Turning to this clone: Its antigen is currently not known. Base qualities were left out, and no much larger clone turns up one base away.

TCR CDR3 regions were amplified from genomic DNA by multiplex PCR using the deep immunoSEQ assay. For each cell subset, the extracted genomic DNA was distributed evenly across all wells of several immunoSEQ 96-well plates, and each plate served as one replicate. For sorted subsets, approximately 210 ng of genomic DNA, equivalent to 25,000 to 35,000 T cell genomes, went into each replicate PCR. Purified libraries were quantified with a Qubit 3.0 fluorometer, sized on a Bioanalyzer 2100, and re-quantified with the KAPA Library Quantification kit. Every immunoSEQ 96-well plate was sequenced on a separate single-read 150-cycle Illumina NextSeq 550 flow cell. Regarding the original processing steps: Because only junctional sequences without quality scores were contained in the immunoSEQ output, filtering matching that applied to full-length reads could not be performed. Sequences were annotated with PyIR, a Python wrapper for IgBLAST v1.9, and V/J genes and CDR3 were assigned using IMGT germline references. Any read was removed if the V/J assignment was weak (E-value above 1e-6), the CDR3 was missing, or the read contained stop codons, out-of-frame junctions, or ambiguous translated residues. V3J clonotypes were defined as sequences sharing the same inferred V gene, J gene, and CDR3 amino acid sequence. To compute the percentage overlap between repertoires, the number of shared unique clonotypes was divided by the size of the smaller repertoire. RTK rarefaction, the Chao1 estimator, and Recon v2.1 estimates of unobserved clonotypes were used to assess repertoire richness. Generation probabilities were computed with OLGA for all TCRbeta clonotypes obtained by the gDNA method from several donors. The table was pulled from immuneACCESS by TCRdb, which kept in-frame rearrangements only. Such tables lose some clones; where checked, under half of the loss comes from unresolved V genes, and the rest has no known cause. D and trimming come from the DNA, and the V and J calls and clone size come from that table. The sample table records approximately 2,300,000 clones; 80% to 95% of these occur just once. 0.3% to 0.4% of the sample lies in the top ten.

Healthy HIV-negative adults with no recently reported acute infections or vaccinations were included as donors. All donors were Caucasian adults living in Nashville, Tennessee, USA. CD4+ T cells were enriched through magnetic negative selection, after which naive cells were positively selected on CD45RA and the remaining negative fraction served as the memory subset. After blood collection by leukapheresis, PBMCs were isolated using Ficoll-Histopaque density gradient centrifugation and then cryopreserved in the vapor phase of liquid nitrogen. Purity and quantity of every magnetically sorted T cell population were checked by analytical flow cytometry. Each sorted fraction had its genomic DNA isolated and then quantified by UV absorbance on a Nanodrop 2000c. Study-wide findings and limitations: The genetic and exposure-history diversity represented was limited by the small number of donors. Naive subsets generally had larger estimated clonotype richness than memory subsets. Pairwise subsampling led to the expectation that sequencing depth would affect the degree of clonotype sharing among donors. Incomplete sequencing was indicated by rarefaction of sorted-subset datasets, despite the large sequencing depth. About 5% of naive CD4, 3% to 4% of naive CD8, 2.3% of memory CD4, and 0.4% of memory CD8 clonotypes were shared across several donors. Compared with non-shared clonotypes, clonotypes shared by all four sorted-subset donors had higher generation probabilities. Sampling was restricted to blood, and TCR repertoires in tissues likely differ from the TCR repertoires found in blood.

Material: naive CD4+ T cells from PBMCs. The meaning of the sample's cell subset or site label: CD45RA+ positively selected. The receptor chain draws on TRBV28 and TRBJ2-1, with the D gene not clear enough to name. The sequence came from a man in his late teens or twenties in good health. Some clones in this sample may be carry-over from other donors' samples. The nucleotide sequence is TGTGCCAGCAGTTTAGAGAGGTGGAATTCTGAGCAGTTCTTC. This sequence encodes CASSLERWNSEQFF.